What follows is one T cell receptor (beta chain) and its context. Its antigen is as yet unknown. The data originate from a study of monozygotic twins with inflammatory bowel disease. TCRdb reprocessed the 5' RACE reads and reports one entry per CDR3 protein, with no DNA. Listed are some 100,000 distinct CDR3 sequences; roughly 12% falls within the top ten. General study findings and limits: Twins with IBD had fewer clonotypes in common with others than healthy twins, particularly during disease activity.

From germline, CDR1 is DFQATT and CDR2 SNEGSKA (reference sequence). The CDR3 spans 14 residues. Each donor gave 2.5 ml of peripheral blood. The gene calls are TRBV20-1 and TRBJ2-5; there is no DNA to check the TCRdb D call of TRBD2. This TCR came from a human donor with ulcerative colitis or Crohn's disease, or a healthy co-twin of an affected twin (not recorded which). Material for sequencing was blood. The CDR3 is CSAQAAGLQETQYF.